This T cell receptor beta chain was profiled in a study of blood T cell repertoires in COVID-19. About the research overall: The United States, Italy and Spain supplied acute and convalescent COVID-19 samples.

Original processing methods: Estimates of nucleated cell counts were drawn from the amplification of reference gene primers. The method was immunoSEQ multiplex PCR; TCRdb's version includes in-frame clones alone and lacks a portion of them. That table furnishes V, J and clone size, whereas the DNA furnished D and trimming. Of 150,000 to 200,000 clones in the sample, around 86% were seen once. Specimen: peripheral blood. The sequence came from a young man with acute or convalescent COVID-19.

The CDR3 coding sequence is TGTGCCAGCAGCTCCACGGACCCTCGGAGGGTCACTGAAGCTTTCTTT. This encodes CASSSTDPRRVTEAFF. This sequence joins TRBV7-9 and TRBJ1-1; D unresolved. V was cut by 4 bases and J by 4 bases, with 19 bases left in between. The CDR3 sequence is 16 residues long. Germline CDR1 and CDR2: SEHNR and FQNEAQ (reference sequence).